These 5 T cell receptor beta chains were sequenced from one sample in a study of blood T cell repertoires in COVID-19. Data came from immunoSEQ multiplex PCR; TCRdb stores just in-frame clones and leaves some out. The sample comprises hundreds of thousands of clones, approximately 87% of which are singletons, and around 10% rests with the top ten. The sample comprised PBMCs or T cells enriched from blood (not recorded which). The receptor set was obtained from a woman aged 45-59 years who had recovered from COVID-19.

The chain is built from TRBV5-1 and TRBJ2-5; TRBD1 aligns across 9 bases. This CDR3 spans 14 amino acids. Germline V gives CDR1 SGHRS, CDR2 YFSETQ. With V trimmed by 5 bases and J by 3 bases, 5 bases remained unmatched. The CDR3 loop is CASSRDRAEETQYF. For the CDR3, the DNA is TGCGCCAGCAGTCGGGACAGGGCGGAAGAGACCCAGTACTTC.

The J gene is TRBJ1-1, the V gene TRBV27; 7 bases map to TRBD1. Looked up from germline, CDR1 is MNHEY and CDR2 is SMNVEV (reference sequence). J lost 4 bases, V lost 5 bases, and 7 bases had no gene match. CDR3 size: 14 residues. CDR3 sequence reads: CASSPQGRGTEAFF. In DNA, the CDR3 is TGTGCCAGCAGTCCACAGGGGAGAGGCACTGAAGCTTTCTTT.

This clone was recorded only once. The gene calls are TRBV27 and TRBJ1-5; TRBD1 agrees at 8 bases. The V gene end was trimmed by 7 bases and the J gene end by 2 bases; junction bases not matched to a gene: 7. The CDR3 is made up of 15 amino acids. Germline V gives CDR1 MNHEY, CDR2 SMNVEV (reference sequence). The CDR3 DNA reads as TGTGCCAGCAAAGCAGGGGGCTGGGGCAATCAGCCCCAGCATTTT. As protein: CASKAGGWGNQPQHF.

This chain connects TRBV3-1 (or the pseudogene TRBV3-2) to TRBJ2-3; D is possibly TRBD2 (5 bases). Trimming stripped 1 base from V and 5 bases from J, with 10 bases between. The germline gives CDR1 LGHDT, CDR2 YNNKEL (reference sequence). The CDR3 is 14 amino acids. DNA of the CDR3: TGTGCCAGCAGCCAAGCAGCTAGCCGAGATACGCAGTATTTT. Protein: CASSQAASRDTQYF.

The V call is TRBV27, the J call TRBJ2-7; TRBD1 aligns across 9 bases. CDR1 and CDR2 from the germline V gene are MNHEY and SMNVEV (reference sequence). V lost 5 bases to trimming and J lost 4 bases; unmatched junction nucleotides: 12. CDR3 length: 16 residues. The CDR3 DNA is TGTGCCAGCAGTGGATTGACAGGGGGAGTAACTTACGAGCAGTACTTC. It is translated as CASSGLTGGVTYEQYF.